This T cell receptor (beta chain) was documented in a study of cytomegalovirus exposure and HLA in healthy donors. Findings of the study overall: Analyses of presence/absence relied on an assumption of roughly uniform sequencing depth across donors. In a later analysis, across HLA loci, associated TCR counts were highest for DRB1, lowest for HLA-C. One variant, a missense change in DCLRE1C, was linked in a later analysis to TCR beta V- and J-gene trimming. Among immune exposure information, only CMV serostatus was available.

This CDR3 is 14 amino acids long. V was clipped by 4 bases and J by 6 bases, with 13 bases between them. CDR1 is MRHNA and CDR2 is SNTAGT in the germline V gene. With respect to this clone: The antigen remains undetermined.

The PCR was carried out with 60 Vbeta primers and 13 Jbeta primers. The protocol was immunoSEQ multiplex PCR, while the TCRdb copy is restricted to in-frame clones and leaves out a portion. The sample holds around 180,000 clones, about 80% seen once. This TCR was sampled from a man between 18 and 35 years old in good health and CMV-seronegative. Sequencing was carried out using PBMCs. The V gene is TRBV6-4, the J gene TRBJ2-1; maybe TRBD2 (6 bases). The CDR3 loop is CASSAGTLVNEQFF. In DNA, the CDR3 is TGTGCCAGCAGTGCTGGGACTCTTGTCAATGAGCAGTTCTTC.